This T cell receptor beta chain appears in the sequencing data of a study of T cell responses to AZD1222 COVID-19 vaccine. This clone was observed a handful of times. This CDR3 contains 11 residues. Trimming left V 1 base short and J 7 bases short, with 4 bases between. Germline CDR1 SGHAT, CDR2 FQNNGV. TCRdb keeps only in-frame clones here, not all; method: immunoSEQ multiplex PCR. The sample has 100,000 to 120,000 clones; about 80% are singletons. This specimen was peripheral blood, taken on day 0 of AZD1222 vaccination. The rearrangement joins TRBV11-2 to TRBJ2-5; no firm D call. This TCR came from an adult in good health. The CDR3 DNA reads as TGTGCCAGCAGCTTAGCTGGGACCCAGTACTTC. Translated: CASSLAGTQYF. The variable domain in full, with the rest retrieved from reference TRBV11-2 and TRBJ2-5, is EAGVAQSPRYKIIEKRQSVAFWCNPISGHATLYWYQQILGQGPKLLIQFQNNGVVDDSQLPKDRFSAERLKGVDSTLKIQPAKLEDSAVYLCASSLAGTQYFGPGTRLLVL.